This TCR beta chain originates from a study of metastatic and nonmetastatic thyroid tumors (dated by TCRdb to about 2020). About the investigation overall: The researchers compared repertoires between peripheral blood samples and tumor or nodule tissue samples from patients with malignant or benign thyroid disease. What the work shows at the level of the full study, not this receptor alone: In both blood and tumor samples, TCR beta diversity was reported to be significantly higher in malignant tumors than in benign nodules.

Receptor amplification or capture employed PCR. Sequenced using an Illumina HiSeq 4000. The TCR beta-chain CDR3 region of each patient was profiled by high-throughput sequencing. The study's processing was this. The researchers built a classifier to tell apart papillary thyroid cancer patients with distant metastasis, based on CDR3 differences among clinicopathological groups. Repertoire diversity was assessed with the Shannon index, and tumor-blood repertoire similarity with the Morisita-Horn index. TCRdb itself trimmed the public reads at Q25 with fastp, ran MiXCR and retained productive beta chains. TCRdb, not the authors, supplied the V and J calls. The sample includes about 92,000 clones, with more than 13% observed a single time. The ten largest clones capture 3.6% of the sample. None of the patients had been given any treatment before thyroid surgery. Patient clinical samples collected from 2012 to 2018 were retrospectively analysed using T-cell receptor beta sequencing.

CDR1 and CDR2, looked up from the germline V gene, are WSHSY and SAAADI. Trimming removed 8 bases from V and 2 bases from J, leaving 10 bases between the germline ends. Reading from cysteine to phenylalanine, the CDR3 counts 12 amino acids. The CDR3 DNA has 36 bases and is translated from base 1. This clone was seen many times. Its antigen is still unknown. No base quality values were provided; no much bigger clone lies one nucleotide off. The sequencing input was blood. This chain joins TRBV10-2 to TRBJ2-7; the D gene assignment is perhaps TRBD1 or TRBD2, with each matching 5 bases. This TCR was recovered from a female donor with papillary thyroid cancer or a benign thyroid nodule (not recorded which). Some clones in this sample may be carry-over from other donors' samples. This receptor carries the CDR3 CASLGETYEQYF. The DNA sequence follows: TGCGCCAGCTTGGGGGAGACCTACGAGCAGTACTTC.